One and the same sample provided the 4 T cell receptor beta chains below, sequenced in a study of shared clonotypes between healthy human individuals. Data came from immunoSEQ multiplex PCR; TCRdb stores just in-frame clones and leaves some out. The table includes about 2.1 million clones, roughly 95% detected once. As defined, naive CD8 cells were CD45RO-negative and positively selected for CCR7, with terminally differentiated effector memory CD45RA+ cells excluded. The sequenced material came from naive CD8+ T cells from PBMCs. The receptors shown here come from a man younger than 35 in good health. Some clones in this sample may be carry-over from other donors' samples.

This clone has just one count. The rearrangement uses TRBV11-2 and TRBJ2-1, with 8 bases fitting TRBD2. J gave up 3 bases and V 5 bases, and 6 bases lay outside the gene matches. The CDR3 consists of 15 residues. In germline, CDR1 is SGHAT, CDR2 FQNNGV. Written as DNA, the CDR3 is TGTGCCAGCAGCGAGGGGACTAGTATCTACAATGAGCAGTTCTTC. It codes for CASSEGTSIYNEQFF.

The genes are TRBV5-4 and TRBJ2-3; tentatively, D is TRBD1 or TRBD2 (5 bases each). In germline, CDR1 is SGHNT, CDR2 YYREEE (reference sequence). The CDR3 loop spans 15 amino acids. Between the trimmed V and J ends, which lost 3 bases and 1 base, there was a span of 12 bases. CDR3 region: CASSSRDGGTDTQYF. CDR3 DNA sequence: TGTGCCAGCAGCTCTCGGGACGGGGGCACAGATACGCAGTATTTT.

A remark on this clone: Other DNA sequences from this sample encode an identical CDR3 as well. The chain couples TRBV28 to TRBJ1-1; D is unclear. The CDR3 has 12 residues. Trimming left V 3 bases short and J 0 bases short, with 2 bases between. CDR1 MDHEN and CDR2 SYDVKM come from the germline V gene. CDR3 region: CASSFVNTEAFF. The CDR3 nucleotides are TGTGCCAGCAGTTTTGTGAACACTGAAGCTTTCTTT.

The rearrangement joins TRBV11-2 to TRBJ2-1; no reliable D call. Germline V gene data show CDR1 as SGHAT and CDR2 as FQNNGV. V was cut by 5 bases and J by 6 bases, with 14 bases left in between. This CDR3 region has 14 residues. Here the CDR3 reads CASSATARFNEQFF. In nucleotides, the CDR3 is TGTGCCAGCAGCGCGACGGCCCGTTTCAATGAGCAGTTCTTC.